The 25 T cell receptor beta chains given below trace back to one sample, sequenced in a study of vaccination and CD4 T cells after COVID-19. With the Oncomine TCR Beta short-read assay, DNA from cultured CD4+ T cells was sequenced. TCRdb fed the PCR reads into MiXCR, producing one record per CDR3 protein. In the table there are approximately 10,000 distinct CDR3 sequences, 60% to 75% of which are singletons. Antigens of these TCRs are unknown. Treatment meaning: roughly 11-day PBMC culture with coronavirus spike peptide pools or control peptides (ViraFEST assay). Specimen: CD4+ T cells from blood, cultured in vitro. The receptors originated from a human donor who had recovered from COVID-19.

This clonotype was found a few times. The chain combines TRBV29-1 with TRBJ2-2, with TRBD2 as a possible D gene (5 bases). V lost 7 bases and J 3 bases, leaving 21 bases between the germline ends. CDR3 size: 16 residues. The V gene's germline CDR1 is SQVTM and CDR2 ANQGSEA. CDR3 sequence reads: CSARIGISVDTGELFF. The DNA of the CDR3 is TGCAGCGCCCGGATCGGGATTAGCGTCGACACCGGGGAGCTGTTTTTT.

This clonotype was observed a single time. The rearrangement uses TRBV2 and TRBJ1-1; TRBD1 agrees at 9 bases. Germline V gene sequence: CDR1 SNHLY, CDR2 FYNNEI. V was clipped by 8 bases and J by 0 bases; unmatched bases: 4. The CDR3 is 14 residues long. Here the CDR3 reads CASEDRGMNTEAFF. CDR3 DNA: TGTGCCAGCGAGGACAGGGGCATGAACACTGAAGCTTTCTTT.

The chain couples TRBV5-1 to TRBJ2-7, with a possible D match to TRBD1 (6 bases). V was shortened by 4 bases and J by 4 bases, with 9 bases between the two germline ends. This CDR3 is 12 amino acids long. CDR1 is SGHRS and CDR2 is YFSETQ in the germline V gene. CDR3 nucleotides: TGCGCCAGCAGCCGGGACAATTACGAGCAGTACTTC. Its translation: CASSRDNYEQYF. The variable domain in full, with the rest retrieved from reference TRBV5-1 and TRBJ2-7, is KAGVTQTPRYLIKTRGQQVTLSCSPISGHRSVSWYQQTPGQGLQFLFEYFSETQRNKGNFPGRFSGRQFSNSRSEMNVSTLELGDSALYLCASSRDNYEQYFGPGTRLTVT.

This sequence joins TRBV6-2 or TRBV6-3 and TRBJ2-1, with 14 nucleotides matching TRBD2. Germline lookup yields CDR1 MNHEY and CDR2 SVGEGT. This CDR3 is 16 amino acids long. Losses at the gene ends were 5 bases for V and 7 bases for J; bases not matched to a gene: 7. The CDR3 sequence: CASSGGLAGGRNEQFF. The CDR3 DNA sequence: TGTGCCAGCAGTGGAGGACTAGCGGGGGGAAGGAATGAGCAGTTCTTC.

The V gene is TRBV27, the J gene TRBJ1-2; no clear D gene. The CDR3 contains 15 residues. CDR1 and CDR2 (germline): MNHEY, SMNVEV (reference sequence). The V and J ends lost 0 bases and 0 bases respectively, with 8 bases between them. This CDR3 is CASSLSRRSNYGYTF. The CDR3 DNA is TGTGCCAGCAGTTTATCCCGACGGTCTAACTATGGCTACACCTTC.

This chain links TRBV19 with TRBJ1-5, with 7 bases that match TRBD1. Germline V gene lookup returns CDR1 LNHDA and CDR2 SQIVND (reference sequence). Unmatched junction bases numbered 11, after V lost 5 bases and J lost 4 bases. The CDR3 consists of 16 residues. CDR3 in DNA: TGTGCCAGTAGTCTCCACCGACAGGGTGTGAATCAGCCCCAGCATTTT. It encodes CASSLHRQGVNQPQHF. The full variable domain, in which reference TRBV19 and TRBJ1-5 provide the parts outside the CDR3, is DGGITQSPKYLFRKEGQNVTLSCEQNLNHDAMYWYRQDPGQGLRLIYYSQIVNDFQKGDIAEGYSVSREKKESFPLTVTSAQKNPTAFYLCASSLHRQGVNQPQHFGDGTRLSIL.

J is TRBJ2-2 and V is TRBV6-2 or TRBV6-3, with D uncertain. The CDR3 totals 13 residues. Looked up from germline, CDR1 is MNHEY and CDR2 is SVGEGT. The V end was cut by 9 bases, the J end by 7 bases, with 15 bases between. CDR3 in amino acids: CARTYWFGGELFF. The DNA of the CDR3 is TGTGCCAGGACTTATTGGTTCGGCGGGGAGCTGTTTTTT.

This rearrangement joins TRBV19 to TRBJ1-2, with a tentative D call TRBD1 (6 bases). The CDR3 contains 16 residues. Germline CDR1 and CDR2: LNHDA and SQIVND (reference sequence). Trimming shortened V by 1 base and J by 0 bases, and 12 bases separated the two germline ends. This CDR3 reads CASSIGAGAPNYGYTF. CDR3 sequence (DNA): TGTGCCAGTAGTATAGGGGCAGGGGCTCCTAACTATGGCTACACCTTC.

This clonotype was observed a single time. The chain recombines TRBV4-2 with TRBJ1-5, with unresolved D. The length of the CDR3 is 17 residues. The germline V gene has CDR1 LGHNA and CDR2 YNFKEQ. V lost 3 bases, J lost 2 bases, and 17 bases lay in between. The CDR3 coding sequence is TGTGCCAGCAGCCAGTCCCTCTGGGAGCTAGGCAATCAGCCCCAGCATTTT. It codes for CASSQSLWELGNQPQHF.

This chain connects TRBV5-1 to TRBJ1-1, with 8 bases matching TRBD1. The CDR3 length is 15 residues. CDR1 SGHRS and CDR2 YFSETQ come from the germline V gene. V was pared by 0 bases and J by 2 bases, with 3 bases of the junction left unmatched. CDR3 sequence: CASSLGQGPNTEAFF. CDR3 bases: TGCGCCAGCAGCTTGGGACAGGGGCCCAACACTGAAGCTTTCTTT. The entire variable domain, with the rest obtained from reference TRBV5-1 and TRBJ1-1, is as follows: KAGVTQTPRYLIKTRGQQVTLSCSPISGHRSVSWYQQTPGQGLQFLFEYFSETQRNKGNFPGRFSGRQFSNSRSEMNVSTLELGDSALYLCASSLGQGPNTEAFFGQGTRLTVV.

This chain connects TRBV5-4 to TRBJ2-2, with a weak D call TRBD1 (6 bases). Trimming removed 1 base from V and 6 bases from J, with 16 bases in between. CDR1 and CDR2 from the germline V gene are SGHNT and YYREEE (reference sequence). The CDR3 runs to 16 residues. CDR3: CASSLKQGIGPGELFF. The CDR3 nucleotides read TGTGCCAGCAGCTTGAAACAGGGTATAGGACCCGGGGAGCTGTTTTTT.

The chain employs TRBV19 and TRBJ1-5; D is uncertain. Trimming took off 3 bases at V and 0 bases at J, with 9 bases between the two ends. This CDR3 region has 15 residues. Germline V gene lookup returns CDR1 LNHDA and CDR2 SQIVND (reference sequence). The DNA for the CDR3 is TGTGCCAGTAGTATGTCGGCCGCTAGCAATCAGCCCCAGCATTTT. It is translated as CASSMSAASNQPQHF.

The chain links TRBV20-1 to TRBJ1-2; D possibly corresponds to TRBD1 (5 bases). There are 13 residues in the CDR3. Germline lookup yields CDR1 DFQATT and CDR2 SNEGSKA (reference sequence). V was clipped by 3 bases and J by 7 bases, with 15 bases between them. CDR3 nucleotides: TGCAGTGCTAGGATAGACAGTGGAGGTGGCTACACCTTC. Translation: CSARIDSGGGYTF.

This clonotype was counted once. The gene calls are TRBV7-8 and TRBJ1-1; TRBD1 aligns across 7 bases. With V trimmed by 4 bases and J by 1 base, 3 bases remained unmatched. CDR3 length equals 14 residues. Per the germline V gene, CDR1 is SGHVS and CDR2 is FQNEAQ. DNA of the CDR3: TGTGCCAGCAGCTGGGGGACAGCGAACACTGAAGCTTTCTTT. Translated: CASSWGTANTEAFF.

In nucleotides, the CDR3 is TGCAGTGCTAGACTAAATAGCGGGAACTACAATGAGCAGTTCTTC. It yields the protein CSARLNSGNYNEQFF. The chain couples TRBV20-1 to TRBJ2-1, with 8 bases matching TRBD2. The ends lost 2 bases at V and 3 bases at J; junction bases unmatched: 6. Germline loops: CDR1 DFQATT, CDR2 SNEGSKA (reference sequence). This CDR3 comprises 15 residues.

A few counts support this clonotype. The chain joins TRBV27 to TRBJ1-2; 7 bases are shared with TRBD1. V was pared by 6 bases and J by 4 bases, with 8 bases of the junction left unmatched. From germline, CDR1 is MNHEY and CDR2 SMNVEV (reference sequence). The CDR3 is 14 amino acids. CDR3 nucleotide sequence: TGTGCCAGCAGCTTAGGGGGCTTCCCCTATGGCTACACCTTC. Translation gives CASSLGGFPYGYTF.

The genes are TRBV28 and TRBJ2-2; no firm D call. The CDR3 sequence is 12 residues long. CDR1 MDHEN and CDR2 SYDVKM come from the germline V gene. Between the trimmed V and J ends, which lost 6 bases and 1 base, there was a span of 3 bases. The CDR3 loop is CASRVNTGELFF. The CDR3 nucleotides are TGTGCCAGCAGGGTGAACACCGGGGAGCTGTTTTTT.

The CDR3 loop is CATSDPSGRGGYTF. For the CDR3, the DNA is TGTGCCACCAGTGACCCCTCAGGGCGGGGTGGCTACACCTTC. The chain couples TRBV24-1 to TRBJ1-2, with D possibly TRBD1 on 5 matching bases. Trimming left V 4 bases short and J 7 bases short, with 15 bases between. Per germline, CDR1 KGHDR and CDR2 SFDVKD. This CDR3 is 14 amino acids long.

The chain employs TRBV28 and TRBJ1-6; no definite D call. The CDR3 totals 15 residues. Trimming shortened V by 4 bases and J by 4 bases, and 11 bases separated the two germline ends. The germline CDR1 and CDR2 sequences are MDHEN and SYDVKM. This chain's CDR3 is CASSSTDYYNSPLHF. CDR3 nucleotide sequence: TGTGCCAGCAGTTCGACTGACTATTATAATTCACCCCTCCACTTT.

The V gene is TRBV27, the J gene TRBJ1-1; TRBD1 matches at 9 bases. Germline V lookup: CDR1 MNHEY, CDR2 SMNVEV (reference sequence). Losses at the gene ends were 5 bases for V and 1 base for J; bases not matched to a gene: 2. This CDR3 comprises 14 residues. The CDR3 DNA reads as TGTGCCAGCAGTGGGACAGGGCCGAACACTGAAGCTTTCTTT. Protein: CASSGTGPNTEAFF.

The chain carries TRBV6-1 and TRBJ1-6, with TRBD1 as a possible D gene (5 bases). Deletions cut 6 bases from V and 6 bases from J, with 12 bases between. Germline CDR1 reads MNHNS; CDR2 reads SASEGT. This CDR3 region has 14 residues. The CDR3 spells CASSSTESNSPLHF. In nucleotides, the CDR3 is TGTGCCAGCAGCTCGACAGAGAGTAATTCACCCCTCCACTTT.

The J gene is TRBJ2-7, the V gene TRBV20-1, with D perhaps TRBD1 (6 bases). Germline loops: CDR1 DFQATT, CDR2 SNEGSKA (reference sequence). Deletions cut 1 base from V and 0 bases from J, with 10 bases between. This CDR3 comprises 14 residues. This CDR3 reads CSARVQGSSYEQYF. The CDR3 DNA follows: TGCAGTGCTAGAGTACAGGGTAGCTCCTACGAGCAGTACTTC.

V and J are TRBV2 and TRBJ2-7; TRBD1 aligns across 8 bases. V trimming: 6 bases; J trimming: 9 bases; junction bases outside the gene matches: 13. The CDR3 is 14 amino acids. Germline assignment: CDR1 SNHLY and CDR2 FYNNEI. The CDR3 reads CASRDRTGPVRQYF. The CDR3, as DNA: TGTGCCAGCAGAGATAGGACAGGGCCGGTACGGCAGTACTTC.

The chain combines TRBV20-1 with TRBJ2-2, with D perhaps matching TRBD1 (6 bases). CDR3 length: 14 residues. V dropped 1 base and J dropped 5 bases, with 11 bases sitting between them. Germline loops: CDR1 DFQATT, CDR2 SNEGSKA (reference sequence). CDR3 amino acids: CSARAGTKTGELFF. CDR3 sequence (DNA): TGCAGTGCTAGAGCCGGGACAAAAACCGGGGAGCTGTTTTTT.

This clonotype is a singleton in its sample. The CDR3 loop reads CSANTGSSYNEQFF. CDR3 nucleotide sequence: TGCAGTGCTAACACGGGATCCTCCTACAATGAGCAGTTCTTC. The chain is built from TRBV20-1 and TRBJ2-1, with D perhaps TRBD2 (5 bases). CDR1 and CDR2 (germline): DFQATT, SNEGSKA (reference sequence). The V and J ends lost 4 bases and 0 bases respectively, with 10 bases between them. This CDR3 contains 14 residues.